The T cell receptor (beta chain) described here comes from a study of blood T cells in healthy people across ages (dated by TCRdb to about 2015). Broadly, across the study: In model experiments, template switching captured about one uniquely barcoded TCR beta cDNA molecule for every two T cells. To track age-related changes in TCR beta repertoire diversity, the study relied on deep sequencing normalized with unique cDNA molecular identifiers. The donors were divided into four age groups: young (average approximately 17 years), middle-aged (about 39), aged (around 67) and long-lived (nearly 85). To avoid experimental bias, donors of different ages were distributed randomly across sequencing lanes. Two additional independent replicas of 1 million unique cDNA reads from the same blood draw were analyzed for two donors (one aged 18 to 30 and one aged 80 or older).

Libraries came from 5' RACE. TCRdb records Illumina HiSeq 2500 as the sequencer. The second PCR ran for roughly 7 to 12 cycles and used a J-beta primer mix along with a sample-barcoded 5' primer. A template-switch 5' adaptor carrying 12 random nucleotides introduced a unique molecular identifier onto each TCR beta cDNA molecule. Each sample yielded at least 3 million CDR3-containing paired-end reads. First-strand cDNA synthesis was performed from all RNA using the Mint cDNA synthesis kit, with priming by a TRBC-specific oligonucleotide. Following uracil-DNA glycosylase treatment, a first 18-cycle PCR with universal primers M1SS and BC2_uni_R was performed on all cDNA. Per the authors' processing: For normalization, 1 million high-quality reads, each with a distinct molecular identifier, were randomly selected from each sample. Instead of being binned into consensus sequences, reads with shared molecular identifiers were discarded. CDR3 identification, clonotype clustering and error correction used MiTCR with a Q25 quality threshold and the strictest error-elimination algorithm. Lower-bound total TCR beta diversity was estimated with a nonparametric unseen species model using Euler transformation. TCRdb redid the processing of the public reads, applying fastp at Q25 and MiXCR, and retained in-frame beta chains. Each CDR3 protein appears once, grouped with its most common genes and DNA. TCRdb assigned the V and J calls; the authors' analysis was not used. The sample table holds about 1,400,000 distinct CDR3 sequences, of which around 39% were seen once. The ten biggest clones cover approximately 7.9% of the sample.

Broad study findings and their caveats: As age increased, observed TCR beta diversity per million T cells dropped in a roughly linear way, and a significant reduction was already evident by age about 36. Estimates of total diversity based on one million sequenced T cells were considered lower bounds and underestimates. Because the CMV infection status of the donors was unknown, age-related changes in expanded clonotypes may potentially have been confounded. Since profiling was done on bulk unsorted PBMCs, naive and antigen-experienced compartments could not be conclusively compared. Compared with the aged group, the long-lived group had more naive CD4+ T cells, fewer expanded clones and increased TCR diversity, suggesting age selection. There was a strong correlation between observed TCR beta diversity and the percentage of naive T cells measured by flow cytometry.

Donors were 39 systemically healthy Caucasian individuals from Russia aged 6 to 90 years. Ten milliliters of peripheral blood were drawn from each donor into EDTA-treated Vacutainer tubes. Ficoll-Paque density-gradient centrifugation was used to isolate PBMCs, with at least 7 million per sample. Total RNA, at least 5 micrograms per sample, was extracted from PBMCs with Trizol reagent. For every donor, flow cytometry on a PBMC aliquot measured the percentage of naive CD45RAhigh/CD27high T cells. This clonotype was detected a few times. Its antigen remains unidentified. No base quality values were provided; no much bigger clone lies one nucleotide off. CDR1 and CDR2 are drawn from the germline V gene (reference sequence): MNHEY, SMNVEV. Inclusive of the bounding cysteine and phenylalanine, the CDR3 is 15 residues long. The kept DNA is CDR3 alone, 45 bases in frame from the first base. Trimming accounts for 5 bases at V and 8 bases at J, while the number of junction bases matched to no gene is 9.

This receptor was obtained from a woman aged 18-29 years in good health. The sequenced material came from blood. Recombination linked TRBV27 to TRBJ1-4; TRBD1 agrees with 9 junctional bases. For the CDR3, the sequence is CASSPLDRGGEKLFF. The bases read TGTGCCAGCAGTCCCCTGGACAGGGGAGGAGAAAAACTGTTTTTT.